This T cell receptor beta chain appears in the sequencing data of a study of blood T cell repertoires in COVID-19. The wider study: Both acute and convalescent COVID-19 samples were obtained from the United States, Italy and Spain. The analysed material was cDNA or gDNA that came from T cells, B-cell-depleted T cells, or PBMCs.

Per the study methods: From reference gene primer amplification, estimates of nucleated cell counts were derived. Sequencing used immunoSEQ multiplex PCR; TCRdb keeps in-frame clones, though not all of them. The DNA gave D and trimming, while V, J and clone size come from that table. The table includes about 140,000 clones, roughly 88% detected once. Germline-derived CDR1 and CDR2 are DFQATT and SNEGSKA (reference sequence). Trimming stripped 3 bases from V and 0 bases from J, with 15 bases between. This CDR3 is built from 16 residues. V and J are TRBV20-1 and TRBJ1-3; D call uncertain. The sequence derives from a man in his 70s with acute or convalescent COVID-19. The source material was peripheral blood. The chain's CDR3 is CSASLSRGFSGNTIYF. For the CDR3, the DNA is TGCAGTGCTAGTTTATCGCGAGGTTTCTCTGGAAACACCATATATTTT.